The 10 T cell receptor beta chains in this list originate from one sample, sequenced in a study of regulatory T cells in long-lasting Graves disease. CDR3-region Arm-PCR and iRepertoire HTBI primers produced the TCR beta libraries. TCRdb analysed the multiplex PCR reads with MiXCR anew, one entry per CDR3 protein. The sample shows around 240,000 distinct CDR3 sequences, around 18% of them seen only once. Time point specified: newly diagnosed GD, antithyroid drugs for less than 3 months. PBMCs provided the RNA from which the TCR library was made. This same sample was also taken into another study, of T cells in Graves' hyperthyroidism and ophthalmopathy.

Sequenced material: peripheral blood mononuclear cells (PBMCs), taken at new diagnosis, from a patient treated with antithyroid drugs. All receptors come from a woman in her twenties or thirties with Graves disease.

This clonotype was recorded at least ten times. The chain employs TRBV14 and TRBJ1-2; the match to TRBD1 covers 11 bases. Germline CDR1 reads SGHDN; CDR2 reads FVKESK. The J segment lost 8 bases and the V segment lost 4 bases, leaving 6 bases of the junction unmatched. The CDR3 extends over 14 amino acids. The CDR3 spells CASSPTWTGGGYTF. The CDR3 bases are TGTGCCAGCAGCCCAACATGGACAGGGGGCGGCTACACCTTC.

Concerning this clonotype: A far bigger clonotype differs at one base, so this is likely a read error. The V call is TRBV5-6, the J call TRBJ2-3; possibly TRBD1 or TRBD2 for D (5 bases each). The J call may be faulty, since TRBJ2-1 better matches the DNA end. Per the germline V gene, CDR1 is SGHDT and CDR2 is YYEEEE. The CDR3 totals 13 residues. CDR3 DNA: TGTGCCAGCAGCCGAAGGGACGGGTACGAGCAGTTCTTC. This encodes CASSRRDGYEQFF.

The rearrangement uses TRBV10-3 and TRBJ2-3; 8 bases are a match to TRBD2. The germline CDR1 and CDR2 sequences are ENHRY and SYGVKD. J gave up 6 bases and V 0 bases, and 2 bases lay outside the gene matches. This CDR3 is 14 amino acids long. The CDR3 here is CAISESGGGDTQYF. CDR3 bases: TGTGCCATCAGTGAGTCAGGCGGGGGGGATACGCAGTATTTT.

This clonotype occurred a few times. The chain recombines TRBV7-3 with TRBJ1-3, with D uncertain. Trimming stripped 4 bases from V and 4 bases from J, with 8 bases between. The CDR3 spans 13 residues. From germline, CDR1 is SGHTA and CDR2 FQGTGA. The chain's CDR3 is CASSSQQGNTIYF. DNA for the CDR3: TGTGCCAGCAGCTCTCAACAGGGAAACACCATATATTTT.

This clonotype was detected ten times or more. J is TRBJ1-1 and V is TRBV20-1; 7 positions match TRBD1. CDR1 and CDR2 (germline): DFQATT, SNEGSKA (reference sequence). With V trimmed by 3 bases and J by 1 base, 2 bases remained unmatched. The CDR3 length is 13 residues. CDR3: CSARGQPNTEAFF. CDR3 sequence (DNA): TGCAGTGCTAGGGGACAGCCGAACACTGAAGCTTTCTTT.

The sample holds many counts of this clonotype. The CDR3 loop is CASSYNQGSSGNTIYF. For the CDR3, the DNA is TGTGCCAGCAGCTACAACCAGGGGAGCTCTGGAAACACCATATATTTT. The V gene is TRBV3-1, the J gene TRBJ1-3, with a weak D call TRBD1 (6 bases). This CDR3 is 16 amino acids long. Per the germline V gene, CDR1 is LGHDT and CDR2 is YNNKEL (reference sequence). V was clipped by 5 bases and J by 0 bases, with 14 bases between them.

This clonotype was counted many times. The CDR3 region has the DNA TGTGCCAGCTCACCACGGGGACAGGATGCCTATGGCTACACCTTC. Amino acids: CASSPRGQDAYGYTF. This chain joins TRBV18 and TRBJ1-2, with 8 bases that match TRBD1. Germline V gene sequence: CDR1 KGHSH, CDR2 LQKENI. V lost 1 base and J lost 4; bases outside the gene matches: 5. CDR3 length: 15 amino acids.

Many counts were recorded for this clonotype. This chain uses TRBV7-2 with TRBJ2-7, with TRBD1 identical over 8 bases. With 5 bases clipped from V and 2 bases from J, the junction kept 5 bases outside the gene matches. Germline V gene data show CDR1 as SGHTA and CDR2 as FQGNSA. The length of the CDR3 is 14 residues. CDR3 DNA sequence: TGTGCCAGCAGCAACCGGGACAGGACCTACGAGCAGTACTTC. Its translation: CASSNRDRTYEQYF. Full variable domain (rest looked up from reference TRBV7-2 and TRBJ2-7): GAGVSQSPSNKVTEKGKDVELRCDPISGHTALYWYRQSLGQGLEFLIYFQGNSAPDKSGLPSDRFSAERTGGSVSTLTIQRTQQEDSAVYLCASSNRDRTYEQYFGPGTRLTVT.

A few counts support this clonotype. This chain connects TRBV20-1 to TRBJ1-1, with D possibly being TRBD1 (5 bases). The CDR3 extends over 14 amino acids. CDR1 is DFQATT and CDR2 is SNEGSKA in the germline V gene (reference sequence). Trimming removed 6 bases at V and 2 bases at J, with 16 bases between. The CDR3 region has the DNA TGCAGTGCAAAGGGGTACATTTCCAACACTGAAGCTTTCTTT. Residues: CSAKGYISNTEAFF.

This clonotype came up many times. This sequence joins TRBV6-5 and TRBJ2-7, with D unresolved. Per the germline V gene, CDR1 is MNHEY and CDR2 is SVGAGI. The CDR3 contains 11 residues. Trimming stripped 2 bases from V and 4 bases from J, with 3 bases between. CDR3 DNA: TGTGCCAGCAGTTACAGATACGAGCAGTACTTC. It specifies CASSYRYEQYF.